This record concerns one TCR beta chain sequence. The antigen remains undetermined. The gene names given are mouse names. Read data end 1 residue before the CDR3 end; the end is taken from the germline J gene. Assay: immunoSEQ multiplex PCR; the TCRdb copy retains only in-frame clones and omits some. There are approximately 4,500 clones in the sample; around 43% occur only once, and around 16% lies in the top ten. This specimen belongs to a study of tissue T cells after allogeneic stem cell transplantation. Study-level results: Few T cell clones were shared across patients, but motif clusters showed tissue-specific shared signatures.

The CDR3 totals 14 residues. The V gene's germline CDR1 is KGHPV and CDR2 FQNQEV (reference sequence). Trimming pared 4 bases from V and 0 bases from J, leaving 8 bases between. Time point given: mouse harvest day 14 after allogeneic transplant. The graft held 10^6 splenic CD5+ T cells and 10^7 T-cell-depleted bone marrow cells. Tissues came from B6→BALB/c major-mismatch GVHD mice at day 7 or 14. The chain combines TRBV26 with TRBJ2-3; no firm D call. This TCR derives from a female BALB/c mouse given C57BL/6 T cells with graft-versus-host disease after an allogeneic hematopoietic cell transplant. The sequenced sample was lymph node tissue. CDR3 bases read: TGTGCCAGCAGTCGAAGTCCTAGTGCAGAAACGCTGTAT. Its translation: CASSRSPSAETLY. In full, the CDR3 reads CASSRSPSAETLYF.